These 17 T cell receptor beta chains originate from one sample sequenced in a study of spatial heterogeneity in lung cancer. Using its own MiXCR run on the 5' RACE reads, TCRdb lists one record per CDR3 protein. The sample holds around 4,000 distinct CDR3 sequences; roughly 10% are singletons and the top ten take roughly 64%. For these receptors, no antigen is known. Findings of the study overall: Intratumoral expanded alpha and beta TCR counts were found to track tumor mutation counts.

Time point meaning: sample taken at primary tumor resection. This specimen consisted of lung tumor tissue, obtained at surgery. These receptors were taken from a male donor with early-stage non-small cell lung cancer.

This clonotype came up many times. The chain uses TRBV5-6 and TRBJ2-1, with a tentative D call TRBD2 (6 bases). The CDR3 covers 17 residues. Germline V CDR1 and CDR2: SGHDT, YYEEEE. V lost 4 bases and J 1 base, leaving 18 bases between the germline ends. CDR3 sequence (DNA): TGTGCCAGCAGCCCCTTGGGGCGGGGAGGATCCTACAATGAGCAGTTCTTC. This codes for CASSPLGRGGSYNEQFF.

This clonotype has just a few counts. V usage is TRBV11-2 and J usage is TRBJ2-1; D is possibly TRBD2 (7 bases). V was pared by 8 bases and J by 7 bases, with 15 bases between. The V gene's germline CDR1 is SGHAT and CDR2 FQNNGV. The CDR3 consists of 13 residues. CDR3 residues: CASGRGANNEQFF. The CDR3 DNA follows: TGTGCCAGCGGGAGGGGGGCGAATAATGAGCAGTTCTTC.

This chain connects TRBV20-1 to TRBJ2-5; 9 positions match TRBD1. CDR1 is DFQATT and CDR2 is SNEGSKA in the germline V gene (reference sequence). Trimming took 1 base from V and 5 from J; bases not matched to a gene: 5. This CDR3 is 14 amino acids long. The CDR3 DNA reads TGCAGTGCTAGAGTACAGGGGGCGATTGAGACCCAGTACTTC. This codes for CSARVQGAIETQYF.

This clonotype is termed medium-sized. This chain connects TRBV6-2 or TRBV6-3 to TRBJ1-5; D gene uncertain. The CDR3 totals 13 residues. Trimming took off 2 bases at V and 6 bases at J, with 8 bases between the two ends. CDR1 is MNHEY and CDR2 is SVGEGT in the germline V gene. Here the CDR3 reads CASSYHMGQPQHF. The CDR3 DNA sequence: TGTGCCAGCAGTTACCACATGGGTCAGCCCCAGCATTTT.

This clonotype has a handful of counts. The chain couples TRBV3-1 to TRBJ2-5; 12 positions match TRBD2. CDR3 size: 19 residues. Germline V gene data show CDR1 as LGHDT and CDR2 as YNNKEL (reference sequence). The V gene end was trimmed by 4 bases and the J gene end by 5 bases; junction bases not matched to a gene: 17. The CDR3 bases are TGTGCCAGCAGCCTAGCCGGGAGAGCTAGCGGGGGGGCCGGGGAGACCCAGTACTTC. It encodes CASSLAGRASGGAGETQYF.

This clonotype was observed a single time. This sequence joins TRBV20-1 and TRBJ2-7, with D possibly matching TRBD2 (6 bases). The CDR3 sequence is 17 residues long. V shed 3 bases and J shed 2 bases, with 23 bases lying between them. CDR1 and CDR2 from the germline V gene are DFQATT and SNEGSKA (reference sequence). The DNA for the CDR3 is TGCAGTGCTAGGCGGGACTGTCTACATCGCAGGACCTACGAGCAGTACGTC. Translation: CSARRDCLHRRTYEQYV.

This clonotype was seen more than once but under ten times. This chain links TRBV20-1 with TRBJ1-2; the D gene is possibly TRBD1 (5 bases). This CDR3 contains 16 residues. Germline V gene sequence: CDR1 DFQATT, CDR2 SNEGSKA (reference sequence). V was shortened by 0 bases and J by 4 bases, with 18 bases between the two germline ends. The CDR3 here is CSARDLLSGASYGYTF. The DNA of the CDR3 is TGCAGTGCTAGAGATCTGCTGTCCGGGGCTTCCTATGGCTACACCTTC.

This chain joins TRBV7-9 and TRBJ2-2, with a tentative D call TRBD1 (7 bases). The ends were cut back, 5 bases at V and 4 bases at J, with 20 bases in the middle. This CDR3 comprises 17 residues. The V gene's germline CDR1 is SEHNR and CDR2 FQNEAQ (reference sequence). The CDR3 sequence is CASSPLWRGHRTGELFF. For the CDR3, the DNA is TGTGCCAGCAGCCCCCTGTGGAGGGGGCATCGCACCGGGGAGCTGTTTTTT.

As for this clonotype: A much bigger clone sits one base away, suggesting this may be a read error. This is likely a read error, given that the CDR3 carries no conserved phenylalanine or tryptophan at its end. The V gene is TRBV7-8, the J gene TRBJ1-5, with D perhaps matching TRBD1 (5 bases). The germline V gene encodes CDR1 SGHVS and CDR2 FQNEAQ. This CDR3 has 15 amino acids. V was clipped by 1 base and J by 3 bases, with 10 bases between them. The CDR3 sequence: CASSLEAGPNQPQHS. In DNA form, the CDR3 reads TGTGCCAGCAGCTTAGAAGCAGGGCCCAATCAGCCCCAGCATTCT.

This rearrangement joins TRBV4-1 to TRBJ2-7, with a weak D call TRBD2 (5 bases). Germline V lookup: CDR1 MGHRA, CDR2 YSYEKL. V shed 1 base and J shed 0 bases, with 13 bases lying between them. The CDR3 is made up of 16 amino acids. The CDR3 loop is CASSQVATGSSYEQYF. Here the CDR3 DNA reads TGCGCCAGCAGCCAAGTGGCGACGGGGAGCTCCTACGAGCAGTACTTC.

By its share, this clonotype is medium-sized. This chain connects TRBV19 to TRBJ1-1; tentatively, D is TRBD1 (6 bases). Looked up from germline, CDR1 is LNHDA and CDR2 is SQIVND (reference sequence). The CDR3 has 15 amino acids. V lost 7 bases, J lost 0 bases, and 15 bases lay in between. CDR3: CASTFGGAMNTEAFF. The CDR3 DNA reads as TGTGCCAGTACCTTTGGGGGGGCGATGAACACTGAAGCTTTCTTT.

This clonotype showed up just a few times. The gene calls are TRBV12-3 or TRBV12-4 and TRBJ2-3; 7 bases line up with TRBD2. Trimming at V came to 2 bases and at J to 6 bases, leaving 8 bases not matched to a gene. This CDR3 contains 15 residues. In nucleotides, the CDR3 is TGTGCCAGCAGTTTATCCTGGGGGGGATCGGATACGCAGTATTTT. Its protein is CASSLSWGGSDTQYF.

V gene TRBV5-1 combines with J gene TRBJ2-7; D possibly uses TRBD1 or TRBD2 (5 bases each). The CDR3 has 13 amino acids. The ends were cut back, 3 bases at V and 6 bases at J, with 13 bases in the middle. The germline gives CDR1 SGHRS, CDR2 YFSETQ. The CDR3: CASSSGPSGEQYF. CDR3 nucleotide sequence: TGCGCCAGCAGCTCGGGACCCTCTGGCGAGCAGTACTTC.

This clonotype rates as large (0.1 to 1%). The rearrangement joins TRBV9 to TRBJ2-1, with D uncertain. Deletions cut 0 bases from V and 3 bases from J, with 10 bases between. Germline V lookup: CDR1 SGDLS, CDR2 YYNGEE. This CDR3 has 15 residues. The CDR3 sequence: CASSVVADFYNEQFF. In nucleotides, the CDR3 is TGTGCCAGCAGCGTAGTAGCAGATTTCTACAATGAGCAGTTCTTC.

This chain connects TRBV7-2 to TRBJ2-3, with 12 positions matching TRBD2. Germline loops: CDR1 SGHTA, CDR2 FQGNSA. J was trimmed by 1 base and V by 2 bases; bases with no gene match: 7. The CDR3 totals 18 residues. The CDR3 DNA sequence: TGTGCCAGCAGCTTACCCAGGACTAGCGGGATTGGCACAGATACGCAGTATTTT. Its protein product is CASSLPRTSGIGTDTQYF.

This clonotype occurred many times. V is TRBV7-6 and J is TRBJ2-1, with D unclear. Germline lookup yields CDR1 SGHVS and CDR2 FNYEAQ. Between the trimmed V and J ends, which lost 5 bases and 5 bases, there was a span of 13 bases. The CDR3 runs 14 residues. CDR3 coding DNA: TGTGCCAGCAGCCACATGGGGTACGACAATGAGCAGTTCTTC. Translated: CASSHMGYDNEQFF.

The CDR3 nucleotides read TGCAGCGGAACGAGAGGGACTCCGGTTCAGTTCTTC. Translating gives CSGTRGTPVQFF. The V call is TRBV29-1, the J call TRBJ2-1; D perhaps matches TRBD2 (6 bases). Looked up from germline, CDR1 is SQVTM and CDR2 is ANQGSEA. V was shortened by 7 bases and J by 13 bases, with 20 bases between the two germline ends. The CDR3 totals 12 residues.